The 25 T cell receptor beta chains in this list originate from one sample, sequenced in a study of T cell responses to AZD1222 COVID-19 vaccine. The method was immunoSEQ multiplex PCR; TCRdb's version includes in-frame clones alone and lacks a portion of them. The table records about 85,000 clones, approximately 91% of them present only once. The sample was peripheral blood, taken on day 0 of AZD1222 vaccination. The receptors shown here come from an adult in good health.

The J gene is TRBJ1-4, the V gene TRBV28, with D possibly matching TRBD1 (5 bases). V lost 7 bases, J lost 8 bases, and 11 bases lay in between. Germline CDR1 and CDR2: MDHEN and SYDVKM. The CDR3 has 12 residues. The CDR3 here is CASKGQVEKLFF. The DNA of the CDR3 is TGTGCCAGCAAGGGGCAAGTGGAAAAACTGTTTTTT.

The rearrangement links TRBV28 to TRBJ1-5; D gene unclear. V lost 10 bases, J lost 0 bases, and 19 bases lay in between. The CDR3 consists of 16 residues. Germline lookup yields CDR1 MDHEN and CDR2 SYDVKM. CDR3 loop: CATKTNGLYSNQPQHF. CDR3 nucleotides: TGTGCCACGAAAACAAACGGCCTATATAGCAATCAGCCCCAGCATTTT.

This clone came up once. V is TRBV28 and J is TRBJ2-7; 8 bases match TRBD1. V shed 4 bases and J 1 base; nucleotides not matched to a gene: 6. CDR3 length: 15 amino acids. Per the germline V gene, CDR1 is MDHEN and CDR2 is SYDVKM. Here the CDR3 DNA reads TGTGCCAGCAGTTCCCCTCGGACAGGGTCCTACGAGCAGTACTTC. Amino acid sequence: CASSSPRTGSYEQYF.

This clone was counted between two and nine times. V usage is TRBV10-3 and J usage is TRBJ1-3; 7 bases agree with TRBD1. This CDR3 has 13 amino acids. Losses at the gene ends were 8 bases for V and 3 bases for J; bases not matched to a gene: 4. Germline V CDR1 and CDR2: ENHRY, SYGVKD. CDR3 protein: CAIQGDRGNTIYF. Written as DNA, the CDR3 is TGTGCCATCCAGGGGGACCGTGGAAACACCATATATTTT.

In its sample, this clone was seen once. The chain couples TRBV25-1 to TRBJ1-4; 10 nucleotides match TRBD1. Germline V gene sequence: CDR1 MGHDK, CDR2 SYGVNS. The CDR3 has 15 amino acids. J gave up 8 bases and V 1 base, and 4 bases lay outside the gene matches. The CDR3 sequence is CASSEFDRGREKLFF. In DNA form, the CDR3 reads TGTGCCAGCAGTGAATTTGACAGGGGGCGAGAAAAACTGTTTTTT. Filled out from reference TRBV25-1 and TRBJ1-4, the complete variable domain reads EADIYQTPRYLVIGTGKKITLECSQTMGHDKMYWYQQDPGMELHLIHYSYGVNSTEKGDLSSESTVSRIRTEHFPLTLESARPSHTSQYLCASSEFDRGREKLFFGSGTQLSVL.

This rearrangement joins TRBV19 to TRBJ1-2; 7 positions agree with TRBD1. The CDR3 has 18 amino acids. V lost 7 bases and J lost 8; bases outside the gene matches: 25. Germline assignment: CDR1 LNHDA and CDR2 SQIVND (reference sequence). The CDR3 DNA is TGTGCCAGTACCCTCCGTAAGACAGGGCAATTGAGGTTCGTGGGCTACACCTTC. Its translation: CASTLRKTGQLRFVGYTF. Full variable domain (missing parts from reference TRBV19 and TRBJ1-2): DGGITQSPKYLFRKEGQNVTLSCEQNLNHDAMYWYRQDPGQGLRLIYYSQIVNDFQKGDIAEGYSVSREKKESFPLTVTSAQKNPTAFYLCASTLRKTGQLRFVGYTFGSGTRLTVV.

A single count supports this clone. This chain links TRBV28 with TRBJ1-2; 8 bases are shared with TRBD1. V dropped 5 bases and J dropped 4; count of bases not matched to a gene: 3. Germline lookup yields CDR1 MDHEN and CDR2 SYDVKM. CDR3 size: 13 residues. Written as DNA, the CDR3 is TGTGCCAGCAGTAGGACAGGGATCTATGGCTACACCTTC. Translated, it gives CASSRTGIYGYTF.

This chain links TRBV3-1 (or the pseudogene TRBV3-2) with TRBJ1-5; 11 bases align to TRBD1. Unmatched junction bases numbered 6, after V lost 1 base and J lost 7 bases. The CDR3 extends over 16 amino acids. Germline V CDR1 and CDR2: LGHDT, YNNKEL (reference sequence). The DNA for the CDR3 is TGTGCCAGCAGCCAAGGGGACAGGGGGAGGAGGCAGCCCCAGCATTTT. Translation gives CASSQGDRGRRQPQHF.

The chain is built from TRBV24-1 and TRBJ2-1; 11 nucleotides line up with TRBD2. Germline CDR1 is KGHDR and CDR2 is SFDVKD. J lost 3 bases, V lost 5 bases, and 5 bases had no gene match. The length of the CDR3 is 16 residues. CDR3 protein: CATSVGTSGLYNEQFF. For the CDR3, the DNA is TGTGCCACCAGTGTAGGGACTAGCGGACTCTACAATGAGCAGTTCTTC.

CDR3 DNA: TGTGCCAGTTTTCCCCAGGACAGGAACACTGAAGCTTTCTTT. Protein product: CASFPQDRNTEAFF. The V and J genes are TRBV19 and TRBJ1-1; D is possibly TRBD1 (6 bases). V lost 8 bases to trimming and J lost 1 base, with 14 bases between them. Per germline, CDR1 LNHDA and CDR2 SQIVND (reference sequence). The CDR3 has 14 amino acids.

J is TRBJ1-6 and V is TRBV6-1; 9 bases fit TRBD1. Germline values: CDR1 MNHNS, CDR2 SASEGT. Unmatched junction bases numbered 11, after V lost 4 bases and J lost 7 bases. This CDR3 comprises 17 residues. CDR3 protein: CASSGDRQGGFNSPLHF. Here the CDR3 DNA reads TGTGCCAGCAGTGGCGACCGACAGGGGGGGTTCAATTCACCCCTCCACTTT.

This clone was picked up many times. The chain has TRBV9 and TRBJ2-1; D possibly corresponds to TRBD1 (6 bases). The germline V gene has CDR1 SGDLS and CDR2 YYNGEE. The CDR3 consists of 16 residues. Trimming pared 0 bases from V and 0 bases from J, leaving 10 bases between. The CDR3 bases are TGTGCCAGCAGCGTAGAACAGGGAAGCTCCTACAATGAGCAGTTCTTC. This gives the protein CASSVEQGSSYNEQFF.

V usage is TRBV24-1 and J usage is TRBJ2-1, with D perhaps TRBD1 or TRBD2 (5 bases each). Germline assignment: CDR1 KGHDR and CDR2 SFDVKD. The CDR3 totals 17 residues. The germline V and J ends were trimmed by 2 bases and 6 bases, with 19 bases remaining between them. The CDR3 region has the DNA TGTGCCACCAGTGATTCCCTCGATAGGGGAGTCGGCAATGAGCAGTTCTTC. This sequence encodes CATSDSLDRGVGNEQFF.

The chain employs TRBV9 and TRBJ1-2, with D unclear. The CDR3 contains 15 residues. CDR1 and CDR2 (germline): SGDLS, YYNGEE. V lost 0 bases, J lost 1 base, and 10 bases lay in between. The CDR3 sequence is CASSVGVTSNYGYTF. As DNA, the CDR3 is TGTGCCAGCAGCGTAGGAGTTACCAGTAACTATGGCTACACCTTC.

This clone has a single count. The chain has TRBV27 and TRBJ2-7; D ambiguous. The CDR3 extends over 15 amino acids. Germline CDR1 MNHEY, CDR2 SMNVEV (reference sequence). The V end lost 0 bases, the J end lost 2 bases, and 11 bases lay between the germline ends. Here the CDR3 DNA reads TGTGCCAGCAGTTTATCCCCGGCAGCGACCTACGAGCAGTACTTC. Protein product: CASSLSPAATYEQYF.

J is TRBJ1-1 and V is TRBV4-1; a possible D gene is TRBD1 (6 bases). The V end was cut by 5 bases, the J end by 1 base, with 14 bases between. Looked up from germline, CDR1 is MGHRA and CDR2 is YSYEKL. There are 15 residues in the CDR3. The CDR3: CASSVYRDTNTEAFF. As DNA, the CDR3 is TGCGCCAGCAGCGTATACAGGGATACGAACACTGAAGCTTTCTTT.

V and J are TRBV5-6 and TRBJ2-3, with 10 bases that match TRBD2. After removal of 0 bases from V and 0 bases from J, the junction contained 10 bases not matched to a gene. The germline CDR1 and CDR2 sequences are SGHDT and YYEEEE. The CDR3 is made up of 19 amino acids. The chain's CDR3 is CASSLEIAGGHPSTDTQYF. The CDR3 DNA reads as TGTGCCAGCAGCTTGGAAATAGCGGGAGGTCACCCTAGCACAGATACGCAGTATTTT. Full variable domain (missing parts from reference TRBV5-6 and TRBJ2-3): DAGVTQSPTHLIKTRGQQVTLRCSPKSGHDTVSWYQQALGQGPQFIFQYYEEEERQRGNFPDRFSGHQFPNYSSELNVNALLLGDSALYLCASSLEIAGGHPSTDTQYFGPGTRLTVL.

A single count supports this clone. The chain is built from TRBV5-4 and TRBJ2-1; possible D gene TRBD1, 5 bases. This CDR3 has 15 residues. Germline CDR1 is SGHNT and CDR2 is YYREEE (reference sequence). V was pared by 4 bases and J by 0 bases, with 11 bases between. CDR3 region: CASSLDTPSYNEQFF. CDR3 nucleotide sequence: TGTGCCAGCAGCCTGGACACCCCCTCCTACAATGAGCAGTTCTTC. The full variable domain, rest sourced from reference TRBV5-4 and TRBJ2-1, is ETGVTQSPTHLIKTRGQQVTLRCSSQSGHNTVSWYQQALGQGPQFIFQYYREEENGRGNFPPRFSGLQFPNYSSELNVNALELDDSALYLCASSLDTPSYNEQFFGPGTRLTVL.

The chain has TRBV30 and TRBJ1-3; D uncertain. The CDR3 is 15 residues long. Germline CDR1 reads GTSNPN; CDR2 reads SVGIG (reference sequence). V was pared by 1 base and J by 0 bases, with 10 bases between. CDR3 protein: CAWSGSNTSGNTIYF. CDR3 nucleotide sequence: TGTGCCTGGAGTGGAAGTAACACCTCTGGAAACACCATATATTTT.

The chain links TRBV7-8 to TRBJ2-2; D not resolved. V gave up 4 bases and J gave up 0 bases, with 12 bases separating them. From germline, CDR1 is SGHVS and CDR2 FQNEAQ. This CDR3 is built from 16 residues. Here the CDR3 reads CASSSLVTTNTGELFF. CDR3 in DNA: TGTGCCAGCAGCTCCCTGGTCACCACGAACACCGGGGAGCTGTTTTTT. Full variable domain (outside the CDR3, taken from reference TRBV7-8 and TRBJ2-2): GAGVSQSPRYKVAKRGQDVALRCDPISGHVSLFWYQQALGQGPEFLTYFQNEAQLDKSGLPSDRFFAERPEGSVSTLKIQRTQQEDSAVYLCASSSLVTTNTGELFFGEGSRLTVL.

The rearrangement uses TRBV9 and TRBJ1-6; TRBD1 matches at 8 bases. In germline, CDR1 is SGDLS, CDR2 YYNGEE. V lost 4 bases, J lost 6 bases, and 3 bases stayed unmatched. The CDR3 extends over 14 amino acids. The CDR3 bases are TGTGCCAGCAGCAGACAGGGGACTAATTCACCCCTCCACTTT. It specifies CASSRQGTNSPLHF.

The V gene is TRBV6-1, the J gene TRBJ2-6; 7 positions agree with TRBD1. Trimming cost V 2 bases and J 0 bases; bases outside gene matches: 7. This CDR3 is 18 amino acids long. The germline CDR1 and CDR2 sequences are MNHNS and SASEGT. CDR3: CASSELDRPYSGANVLTF. The CDR3 DNA reads TGTGCCAGCAGTGAATTGGACAGGCCCTACTCTGGGGCCAACGTCCTGACTTTC.

This sequence joins TRBV5-1 and TRBJ2-5, with 10 nucleotides matching TRBD1. This CDR3 is 14 amino acids long. Germline loops: CDR1 SGHRS, CDR2 YFSETQ. V was pared by 4 bases and J by 5 bases, with 5 bases of the junction left unmatched. The CDR3: CASSRGQGRETQYF. Written as DNA, the CDR3 is TGCGCCAGCAGCCGGGGACAGGGGAGGGAGACCCAGTACTTC.

This chain connects TRBV18 to TRBJ1-1; 8 bases agree with TRBD1. V gave up 3 bases and J gave up 1 base; unmatched junction bases: 7. The CDR3 sequence is 16 residues long. Looked up from germline, CDR1 is KGHSH and CDR2 is LQKENI. CDR3 bases: TGTGCCAGCTCACCCGTAGGGGACAGGTCGAACACTGAAGCTTTCTTT. Translation: CASSPVGDRSNTEAFF.

The CDR3, as DNA: TGCGCCAGCAGCTTGGGCCCTGAAGCTTTCTTT. Residues: CASSLGPEAFF. The gene calls are TRBV5-1 and TRBJ1-1; D remains unclear. Germline CDR1 is SGHRS and CDR2 is YFSETQ. This CDR3 has 11 amino acids. The germline V and J ends were trimmed by 0 bases and 6 bases, with 3 bases remaining between them.